These 10 T cell receptor beta chains were sequenced from one sample in a study of blood T cell repertoires in COVID-19. Clones were sequenced by immunoSEQ multiplex PCR, and TCRdb holds only the in-frame ones, with some missing. The table has roughly 190,000 clones, around 90% seen once. Sequenced input: peripheral blood. The receptors were sampled from a man aged 50-60 years with acute or convalescent COVID-19.

The V gene is TRBV28, the J gene TRBJ1-5; TRBD1 matches at 8 bases. Unmatched junction bases numbered 7, after V lost 2 bases and J lost 7 bases. The CDR3 contains 15 residues. The V gene's germline CDR1 is MDHEN and CDR2 SYDVKM. The CDR3 DNA reads TGTGCCAGCAGTTTAGGAACAGGGGGACGCCAGCCCCAGCATTTT. Encoded protein: CASSLGTGGRQPQHF.

CDR3 DNA: TGTGCCAGCAGTTTTAAACCCGGGACAGGCACCTTC. Its translation: CASSFKPGTGTF. V usage is TRBV6-2 or TRBV6-3 and J usage is TRBJ1-2, with 8 nucleotides matching TRBD1. This CDR3 is built from 12 residues. The J segment lost 13 bases and the V segment lost 4 bases, leaving 8 bases of the junction unmatched. Germline lookup yields CDR1 MNHEY and CDR2 SVGEGT.

The chain carries TRBV29-1 and TRBJ1-4; D is unresolved. The CDR3 sequence is 16 residues long. V was cut by 4 bases and J by 0 bases, with 15 bases left in between. Germline V lookup: CDR1 SQVTM, CDR2 ANQGSEA. The CDR3 reads CSVGIPGSATNEKLFF. As DNA, the CDR3 is TGCAGCGTTGGAATCCCGGGATCGGCAACTAATGAAAAACTGTTTTTT. Full variable domain (remainder filled in from reference TRBV29-1 and TRBJ1-4): SAVISQKPSRDICQRGTSLTIQCQVDSQVTMMFWYRQQPGQSLTLIATANQGSEATYESGFVIDKFPISRPNLTFSTLTVSNMSPEDSSIYLCSVGIPGSATNEKLFFGSGTQLSVL.

V and J are TRBV18 and TRBJ2-3; 11 bases fit TRBD1. The trim removed 6 bases at V and 1 base at J, leaving 3 bases unmatched. Germline values: CDR1 KGHSH, CDR2 LQKENI. This CDR3 contains 15 residues. CDR3 sequence reads: CASSPGQGGTDTQYF. The CDR3 DNA reads as TGTGCCAGCTCCCCGGGACAGGGGGGCACAGATACGCAGTATTTT.

The CDR3 loop is CASSVGYVGTSSYNEQFF. The CDR3 DNA reads as TGTGCCAGCAGCGTAGGATATGTCGGGACTAGCTCCTACAATGAGCAGTTCTTC. The V and J genes are TRBV9 and TRBJ2-1; 8 nucleotides align to TRBD2. CDR3 length: 18 amino acids. Germline lookup yields CDR1 SGDLS and CDR2 YYNGEE. Trimming removed 0 bases from V and 0 bases from J; junction bases left unmatched: 8.

The gene calls are TRBV3-1 (or the pseudogene TRBV3-2) and TRBJ1-1; D not resolved. Trimming cost V 1 base and J 1 base, with 7 bases left between them. The CDR3 has 14 residues. Looked up from germline, CDR1 is LGHDT and CDR2 is YNNKEL (reference sequence). The CDR3 reads CASSQGHRNTEAFF. CDR3 in DNA: TGTGCCAGCAGCCAAGGACACAGGAACACTGAAGCTTTCTTT.

J is TRBJ2-5 and V is TRBV7-9; D possibly corresponds to TRBD2 (6 bases). Trimming took 4 bases from V and 1 from J, leaving 10 bases between them. This CDR3 is built from 14 residues. The V gene's germline CDR1 is SEHNR and CDR2 FQNEAQ (reference sequence). CDR3 DNA sequence: TGTGCCAGCAGCTCTCGGGGGTTCCAAGAGACCCAGTACTTC. Protein sequence: CASSSRGFQETQYF.

The rearrangement links TRBV27 to TRBJ1-5; no firm D call. The CDR3 sequence is 14 residues long. Germline V gene lookup returns CDR1 MNHEY and CDR2 SMNVEV (reference sequence). With 6 bases removed from V and 0 bases from J, the gap between germline ends came to 9 bases. CDR3 nucleotide sequence: TGTGCCAGCAGCAAACAGTATAGCAATCAGCCCCAGCATTTT. Translated: CASSKQYSNQPQHF.

The chain joins TRBV6-4 to TRBJ2-1; D possibly corresponds to TRBD2 (6 bases). The germline V and J ends were trimmed by 9 bases and 0 bases, with 12 bases remaining between them. This CDR3 is 14 amino acids long. Germline V gene sequence: CDR1 MRHNA, CDR2 SNTAGT. The CDR3 coding sequence is TGTGCCAGGAAGGTGGGGGGCTCCTACAATGAGCAGTTCTTC. Encoded protein: CARKVGGSYNEQFF.

The chain links TRBV28 to TRBJ1-6; the match to TRBD1 covers 7 bases. CDR1 is MDHEN, CDR2 SYDVKM, per germline. The V gene end was trimmed by 8 bases and the J gene end by 9 bases; junction bases not matched to a gene: 10. The CDR3 spans 14 residues. The CDR3 region has the DNA TGTGCCAGCTGGACAGGCCAGGCCATTTCACCCCTCCACTTT. It yields the protein CASWTGQAISPLHF.